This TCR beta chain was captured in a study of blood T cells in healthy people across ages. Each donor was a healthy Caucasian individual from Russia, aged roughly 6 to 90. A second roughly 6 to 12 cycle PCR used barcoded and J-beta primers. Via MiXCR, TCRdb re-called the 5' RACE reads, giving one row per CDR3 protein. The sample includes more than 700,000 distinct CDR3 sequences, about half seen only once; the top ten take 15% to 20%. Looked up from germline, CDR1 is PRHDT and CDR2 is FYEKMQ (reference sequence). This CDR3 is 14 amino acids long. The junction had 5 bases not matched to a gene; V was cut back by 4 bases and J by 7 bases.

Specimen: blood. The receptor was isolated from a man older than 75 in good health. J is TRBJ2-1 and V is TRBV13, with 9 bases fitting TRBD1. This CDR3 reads CASSWGQGVNEQFF. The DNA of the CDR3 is TGTGCCAGCAGCTGGGGACAGGGAGTTAATGAGCAGTTCTTC.